The 15 T cell receptor beta chains below all came from one sample that was sequenced in a study of molecular identifiers for immune sequencing clone quantification. TCRdb fed the PCR reads into MiXCR, producing one record per CDR3 protein. The data hold about 640,000 distinct CDR3 sequences, with just under 20% observed a single time. Sequencing was performed on naive CD8+ T cells from blood, with Jurkat cell RNA spiked in. Subset: FACS-sorted CD8+CD4-CCR7+CD45RA+ naive T cells. The receptors were sampled from a human donor in good health. Some libraries in this study had Jurkat cell RNA spiked in.

This clonotype was found a few times. The J gene is TRBJ2-7, the V gene TRBV5-8, with D perhaps matching TRBD2 (6 bases). V lost 1 base and J 4 bases, leaving 15 bases between the germline ends. The germline CDR1 and CDR2 sequences are SGHTS and YDEGEE. This CDR3 has 15 amino acids. The CDR3 here is CASSLLYSSGYEQYF. CDR3 DNA sequence: TGTGCCAGCAGCTTGCTCTACAGCAGCGGGTACGAGCAGTACTTC. Filled out from reference TRBV5-8 and TRBJ2-7, the complete variable domain reads EAGVTQSPTHLIKTRGQQATLRCSPISGHTSVYWYQQALGLGLQFLLWYDEGEERNRGNFPPRFSGRQFPNYSSELNVNALELEDSALYLCASSLLYSSGYEQYFGPGTRLTVT.

This clonotype was counted many times. The CDR3 spells CASSRLTGGYVGNTIYF. DNA of the CDR3: TGCGCCAGCAGCCGACTAACAGGGGGCTACGTTGGAAACACCATATATTTT. The V call is TRBV4-1, the J call TRBJ1-3, with 9 nucleotides matching TRBD1. V shed 4 bases, J shed 3 bases, and the junction held 10 bases outside the gene matches. The CDR3 runs 17 residues. Germline CDR1 is MGHRA and CDR2 is YSYEKL.

The gene calls are TRBV6-5 and TRBJ2-1; 8 nucleotides agree with TRBD1. This CDR3 is built from 13 residues. J was trimmed by 5 bases and V by 5 bases; bases with no gene match: 2. The germline CDR1 and CDR2 sequences are MNHEY and SVGAGI. DNA for the CDR3: TGTGCCAGCAGTCGACAGGGGAACAATGAGCAGTTCTTC. Translation: CASSRQGNNEQFF.

Concerning this clonotype itself: One end of the junction is discordant with germline, which a read error may explain. The chain has TRBV7-7 and TRBJ2-7, with TRBD2 matching over 7 bases. This CDR3 has 15 residues. Germline V gene sequence: CDR1 SSHAT, CDR2 FNYEAQ (reference sequence). The CDR3, as DNA: TGTGCTAGCAGCTGTAGCGGGCGGGCTACCTACGAGCAGTACTTC. It is translated as CASSCSGRATYEQYF.

The sample holds one count of this clonotype. The CDR3 is CASGPGGPADEQYF. CDR3 nucleotide sequence: TGTGCCAGCGGCCCCGGGGGCCCCGCGGACGAGCAGTACTTC. The chain is built from TRBV7-2 and TRBJ2-7, with D possibly being TRBD1 or TRBD2 (6 bases each). Deletions cut 8 bases from V and 5 bases from J, with 19 bases between. Per the germline V gene, CDR1 is SGHTA and CDR2 is FQGNSA. The CDR3 has 14 residues.

As to this clonotype: This may be a read error: a much more frequent sequence differs by one nucleotide. J is TRBJ1-1 and V is TRBV28; a weak D match, TRBD1 (6 bases). The CDR3 runs 14 residues. The germline gives CDR1 MDHEN, CDR2 SYDVKM. Here the CDR3 DNA reads TGTGCCAGCAGTCCCGAGGGACAACCAACTGGAGCTTTCTTT. This encodes CASSPEGQPTGAFF.

Comments on this clonotype: Possible read error: a much larger clone is one base away. The V gene is TRBV7-6, the J gene TRBJ2-3; TRBD1 matches 9 bases. The germline V gene encodes CDR1 SGHVS and CDR2 FNYEAQ. Trimming removed 4 bases from V and 7 bases from J; junction bases left unmatched: 9. The CDR3 contains 15 residues. DNA of the CDR3: TGTGCCAGCAGCTGGGGACAGGGTTTGACAAATACGCAGTATTTT. Its protein product is CASSWGQGLTNTQYF.

This clonotype was observed many times. The chain employs TRBV7-6 and TRBJ2-5; either TRBD1 or TRBD2 may supply D (5 bases each). CDR1 and CDR2 from the germline V gene are SGHVS and FNYEAQ. CDR3 length equals 14 residues. Between the trimmed V and J ends, which lost 2 bases and 7 bases, there was a span of 14 bases. CDR3 amino acids: CASSLSGPLRTQYF. As DNA, the CDR3 is TGTGCCAGCAGCTTATCGGGGCCACTGAGGACCCAGTACTTC.

Points on this clonotype: A much larger clone differs from this one at a single base, so this may be a read error. The chain is built from TRBV12-3 or TRBV12-4 and TRBJ2-4; 9 bases map to TRBD1. CDR3 size: 14 residues. With 6 bases clipped from V and 9 bases from J, the junction kept 9 bases outside the gene matches. CDR3 DNA: TGTGCCAGCAGCATGGGACAGGGCGGAAGCATTCAGTACTTC. This codes for CASSMGQGGSIQYF.

Comment on this clonotype: Likely a read error: the CDR3 ends without its conserved phenylalanine or tryptophan. The rearrangement links TRBV7-9 to TRBJ2-5; D is unresolved. Germline V gene lookup returns CDR1 SEHNR and CDR2 FQNEAQ (reference sequence). The germline V and J ends were trimmed by 3 bases and 5 bases, with 4 bases remaining between them. This CDR3 is 11 amino acids long. The CDR3 sequence: CASSFSETQYY. DNA of the CDR3: TGTGCCAGCAGCTTTAGTGAGACCCAGTACTAC.

The chain links TRBV21-1 to TRBJ1-6; the table's D call, TRBD1, has no DNA check behind it. TRBV21-1 is a pseudogene. The CDR3 runs to 15 residues. The CDR3 is CAPLRGAGLNSPLHF. The CDR3 nucleotides read TGTGCCCCCCTCAGAGGGGCAGGGCTAAATTCACCCCTCCACTTT.

This clonotype was counted ten times or more. The chain recombines TRBV27 with TRBJ1-5; D uncertain. Trimming pared 2 bases from V and 8 bases from J, leaving 10 bases between. Germline CDR1 MNHEY, CDR2 SMNVEV (reference sequence). CDR3 length: 13 amino acids. DNA for the CDR3: TGTGCCAGCAGTTTACTAGGGAAGGAGCCCCAGCATTTT. Protein sequence: CASSLLGKEPQHF.

This clonotype has ten or more counts. The rearrangement uses TRBV4-3 and TRBJ1-1; D ambiguous. V lost 1 base and J 3 bases, leaving 9 bases between the germline ends. The CDR3 covers 14 residues. Germline CDR1 is LGHNA and CDR2 is YSLEER. DNA for the CDR3: TGCGCCAGCAGCCAAGCCGGCGGGGACACTGAAGCTTTCTTT. It codes for CASSQAGGDTEAFF.

This clonotype was detected many times. The rearrangement joins TRBV12-3 or TRBV12-4 to TRBJ2-3; no clear D. V was trimmed by 6 bases and J by 6 bases, leaving 13 bases between them. This CDR3 is built from 13 residues. CDR3 sequence (DNA): TGTGCCAGCAGCACGATGGGATCGGATACGCAGTATTTT. Residues: CASSTMGSDTQYF.

Comments on this clonotype: Possible read error: a much larger clone is one base away. V gene TRBV12-3 or TRBV12-4 combines with J gene TRBJ2-3; D remains unclear. There are 13 residues in the CDR3. The CDR3: CAGSPWIWGTQYF. CDR3 in DNA: TGTGCCGGCAGTCCCTGGATTTGGGGTACGCAGTATTTT.